This T cell receptor (beta chain) was profiled in a study of control samples from healthy donors and cancer patients. TCRdb's copy holds only in-frame clones and misses some; the assay was immunoSEQ multiplex PCR. In the table there are approximately 150,000 clones, more than 85% of which are singletons. The CDR3 has 12 residues. The germline V gene has CDR1 LNHDA and CDR2 SQIVND (reference sequence). Deletions cut 1 base from V and 2 bases from J, with 2 bases between. This clone was detected only once. Additional DNA sequences in this sample encode the identical CDR3. The chain employs TRBV19 and TRBJ1-1; D gene uncertain. The clonotype was recovered from a woman between 40 and 55 years old in good health. Sequenced input: blood. Here the CDR3 DNA reads TGTGCCAGTAGTATAGGAAACACTGAAGCTTTCTTT. Translating it yields CASSIGNTEAFF.